These 32 T cell receptor beta chains came from one sample sequenced in a study of cytomegalovirus exposure and HLA in healthy donors. The PCR had 60 Vbeta and 13 Jbeta primers. Sequencing used immunoSEQ multiplex PCR; TCRdb keeps in-frame clones, though not all of them. The data hold hundreds of thousands of clones, with around 85% observed a single time. Source material: PBMCs. The receptors shown here come from a girl aged 2 to 9 in good health and CMV-seronegative.

In nucleotides, the CDR3 is TGTGCCAGCAGCGACTCCGGGACAGGGGGCTGGGGAAACACCATATATTTT. The encoded protein is CASSDSGTGGWGNTIYF. The chain recombines TRBV5-5 with TRBJ1-3, with TRBD1 matching 12 bases. Germline V gene lookup returns CDR1 SGHKS and CDR2 YYEKEE (reference sequence). CDR3 length: 17 residues. The V segment lost 4 bases and the J segment 4 bases; nucleotides outside the gene matches: 9.

The V and J genes are TRBV9 and TRBJ1-5; maybe TRBD1 (5 bases). Per the germline V gene, CDR1 is SGDLS and CDR2 is YYNGEE. With 0 bases removed from V and 7 bases from J, the gap between germline ends came to 11 bases. The CDR3 length is 14 residues. The CDR3 protein is CASSVEAGHQPQHF. DNA of the CDR3: TGTGCCAGCAGCGTAGAGGCAGGGCACCAGCCCCAGCATTTT.

This clone is a singleton in its sample. The chain links TRBV5-6 to TRBJ2-3, with 11 positions matching TRBD2. Germline V gives CDR1 SGHDT, CDR2 YYEEEE. This CDR3 spans 18 amino acids. V shed 2 bases and J 4 bases; nucleotides not matched to a gene: 12. CDR3 protein: CASSFSRGTSGSADTQYF. Here the CDR3 DNA reads TGTGCCAGCAGCTTCTCCAGAGGAACTAGCGGGAGCGCAGATACGCAGTATTTT.

The rearrangement uses TRBV10-3 and TRBJ2-5, with 11 bases matching TRBD1. The J call may be faulty, since TRBJ2-7 better matches the DNA end. Germline loops: CDR1 ENHRY, CDR2 SYGVKD. This CDR3 is built from 17 residues. CDR3 in DNA: TGTGCCATCAGTGGAAGGGCACCGGGACAGGGGGTCTACGAGCAGTACTTC. It encodes CAISGRAPGQGVYEQYF.

The rearrangement links TRBV6-1 to TRBJ1-1; possible D gene TRBD1, 5 bases. CDR1 is MNHNS, CDR2 SASEGT, per germline. V was cut by 7 bases and J by 7 bases, with 19 bases left in between. CDR3 length: 14 residues. This CDR3 is CASITFRVGDEAFF. For the CDR3, the DNA is TGTGCCAGCATTACCTTCAGGGTTGGGGATGAAGCTTTCTTT.

The V gene is TRBV6-6, the J gene TRBJ1-6; maybe TRBD1 (5 bases). This CDR3 is built from 12 residues. Trimming cost V 6 bases and J 11 bases, with 11 bases left between them. Germline V gene lookup returns CDR1 MNHNY and CDR2 SVGAGI (reference sequence). This CDR3 is CASSLGAPPLHF. The CDR3, as DNA: TGTGCCAGCAGCCTAGGGGCCCCACCCCTCCACTTT.

This chain joins TRBV10-2 and TRBJ2-7; a weak D match, TRBD1 (5 bases). CDR3 length: 15 amino acids. The V gene lost 5 bases and the J gene lost 0 bases, with 14 bases spanning the gap. The V gene's germline CDR1 is WSHSY and CDR2 SAAADI. CDR3 sequence reads: CASSNRQGNSYEQYF. CDR3 nucleotide sequence: TGCGCCAGCAGTAATCGTCAGGGAAACTCCTACGAGCAGTACTTC.

This clone was seen once. This chain connects TRBV11-2 to TRBJ1-5, with 8 nucleotides matching TRBD1. V dropped 5 bases and J dropped 3; count of bases not matched to a gene: 6. Germline loops: CDR1 SGHAT, CDR2 FQNNGV. This CDR3 contains 15 residues. CDR3: CASSPRTGPNQPQHF. Here the CDR3 DNA reads TGTGCCAGCAGCCCCCGGACAGGGCCCAATCAGCCCCAGCATTTT.

The CDR3 region has the DNA TGCTCGGACTCGAGCACTGAAGCTTTCTTT. It codes for CSDSSTEAFF. The chain combines TRBV29-1 with TRBJ1-1; no definite D call. CDR3 size: 10 residues. Germline V gene lookup returns CDR1 SQVTM and CDR2 ANQGSEA. Filled out from reference TRBV29-1 and TRBJ1-1, the complete variable domain reads SAVISQKPSRDICQRGTSLTIQCQVDSQVTMMFWYRQQPGQSLTLIATANQGSEATYESGFVIDKFPISRPNLTFSTLTVSNMSPEDSSIYLCSDSSTEAFFGQGTRLTVV.

This CDR3 is CASSAPWRAVGELFF. DNA for the CDR3: TGTGCCAGCAGTGCCCCTTGGAGGGCGGTCGGGGAGCTGTTTTTT. V gene TRBV6-1 combines with J gene TRBJ2-2; D is possibly TRBD2 (6 bases). Germline CDR1 and CDR2: MNHNS and SASEGT. V was trimmed by 4 bases and J by 7 bases, leaving 16 bases between them. There are 15 residues in the CDR3.

This clone has just one count. The chain recombines TRBV4-2 with TRBJ2-2, with D possibly being TRBD2 (6 bases). Germline CDR1 and CDR2: LGHNA and YNFKEQ. The CDR3 has 16 amino acids. V lost 3 bases and J 4 bases, leaving 15 bases between the germline ends. The CDR3 here is CASSQSGTVSTGELFF. The CDR3 bases are TGTGCCAGCAGCCAGTCGGGGACTGTCAGCACCGGGGAGCTGTTTTTT.

This clone showed up just a few times. The gene calls are TRBV7-9 and TRBJ1-1; 9 bases map to TRBD1. Germline CDR1 and CDR2: SEHNR and FQNEAQ (reference sequence). This CDR3 is 17 amino acids long. V dropped 1 base and J dropped 1; count of bases not matched to a gene: 7. The DNA for the CDR3 is TGTGCCAGCAGCTTAGGGTGGGGACAGGGCCCGAACACTGAAGCTTTCTTT. Its protein product is CASSLGWGQGPNTEAFF.

V and J are TRBV11-2 and TRBJ2-7; possible D gene TRBD1, 7 bases. The CDR3 runs 12 residues. Germline V gene sequence: CDR1 SGHAT, CDR2 FQNNGV. Between the trimmed V and J ends, which lost 5 bases and 6 bases, there was a span of 11 bases. The CDR3 coding sequence is TGTGCCAGCAGCCAGGGGGGCCCCGAGCAGTACTTC. Its protein is CASSQGGPEQYF.

V gene TRBV11-2 combines with J gene TRBJ1-3; perhaps TRBD1 as D (5 bases). Trimming pared 6 bases from V and 0 bases from J, leaving 15 bases between. This CDR3 is 16 amino acids long. Germline V gives CDR1 SGHAT, CDR2 FQNNGV. The CDR3 loop is CASRKDHRSSGNTIYF. The CDR3 coding sequence is TGTGCCAGCAGAAAAGACCACAGGAGCTCTGGAAACACCATATATTTT.

The sample holds one count of this clone. V is TRBV23-1 and J is TRBJ2-7, with a tentative D call TRBD2 (5 bases). TRBV23-1 is an ORF, and what it does is uncertain. The V gene lost 0 bases and the J gene lost 3 bases, with 18 bases spanning the gap. CDR3 length: 17 amino acids. The CDR3 loop reads CASSQSLVRARSYEQYF. CDR3 sequence (DNA): TGCGCCAGCAGTCAATCGTTGGTGAGGGCTCGGAGCTACGAGCAGTACTTC.

The V and J genes are TRBV6-4 and TRBJ1-4; TRBD1 aligns across 8 bases. Germline V gives CDR1 MRHNA, CDR2 SNTAGT. The CDR3 loop spans 14 amino acids. V lost 3 bases and J lost 3; bases outside the gene matches: 0. CDR3 nucleotides: TGTGCCAGCAGTGAGACAGGGGCTAATGAAAAACTGTTTTTT. This codes for CASSETGANEKLFF.

This sequence joins TRBV6-1 and TRBJ1-6; D is unresolved. This CDR3 has 12 residues. Trimming cost V 3 bases and J 12 bases, with 9 bases left between them. CDR1 and CDR2 (germline): MNHNS, SASEGT. CDR3 residues: CASSETSVPLHF. The CDR3 nucleotides read TGTGCCAGCAGTGAGACAAGTGTACCCCTCCACTTT.

In this sample, this clone turned up a few times. The chain has TRBV7-9 and TRBJ1-1; D unclear. The length of the CDR3 is 11 residues. V gave up 7 bases and J gave up 1 base, with 4 bases separating them. Germline V gene lookup returns CDR1 SEHNR and CDR2 FQNEAQ (reference sequence). The CDR3 spells CASTRNTEAFF. CDR3 DNA sequence: TGTGCCAGCACTCGGAACACTGAAGCTTTCTTT.

This chain connects TRBV7-9 to TRBJ2-6, with 9 positions matching TRBD1. The CDR3 runs 19 residues. Germline V gene lookup returns CDR1 SEHNR and CDR2 FQNEAQ (reference sequence). With V trimmed by 5 bases and J by 0 bases, 11 bases remained unmatched. CDR3 in DNA: TGTGCCAGCAGCGCACCGGGACAGGGCCTTTTCTCTGGGGCCAACGTCCTGACTTTC. Its translation: CASSAPGQGLFSGANVLTF.

The chain couples TRBV18 to TRBJ2-2, with TRBD1 matching 8 bases. Germline CDR1 is KGHSH and CDR2 is LQKENI. After removal of 8 bases from V and 4 bases from J, the junction contained 9 bases not matched to a gene. The length of the CDR3 is 15 residues. The CDR3 protein is CASTDRTGITGELFF. DNA of the CDR3: TGTGCCAGCACCGATAGGACAGGGATCACCGGGGAGCTGTTTTTT.

The CDR3 reads CASSELRLAGGWRSYEQFF. The CDR3 DNA sequence: TGTGCCAGCAGTGAACTGAGACTAGCGGGGGGGTGGAGGAGCTATGAGCAGTTCTTC. The chain has TRBV6-1 and TRBJ2-1, with 14 nucleotides matching TRBD2. Germline V gives CDR1 MNHNS, CDR2 SASEGT. This CDR3 spans 19 amino acids. V trimming: 2 bases; J trimming: 8 bases; junction bases outside the gene matches: 14.

The chain carries TRBV2 and TRBJ2-2; maybe TRBD1 (5 bases). The V end lost 1 base, the J end lost 3 bases, and 9 bases lay between the germline ends. The CDR3 loop spans 15 amino acids. Germline loops: CDR1 SNHLY, CDR2 FYNNEI. This CDR3 is CASSEDGHYTGELFF. The CDR3 nucleotides are TGTGCCAGCAGTGAAGACGGACATTACACCGGGGAGCTGTTTTTT.

This chain links TRBV20-1 with TRBJ1-6; possibly TRBD1 for D (6 bases). CDR3 length: 11 amino acids. Germline lookup yields CDR1 DFQATT and CDR2 SNEGSKA (reference sequence). V was pared by 0 bases and J by 16 bases, with 10 bases between. The CDR3 sequence: CSARDRGGLHF. CDR3 nucleotide sequence: TGCAGTGCTAGAGATCGAGGGGGTCTCCACTTT.

This chain uses TRBV29-1 with TRBJ2-3; D is perhaps TRBD1 (6 bases). The V gene lost 6 bases and the J gene lost 2 bases, with 18 bases spanning the gap. This CDR3 contains 15 residues. Looked up from germline, CDR1 is SQVTM and CDR2 is ANQGSEA. The CDR3 loop is CSVRPGTINTDTQYF. The CDR3 DNA reads as TGCAGCGTCCGGCCAGGGACAATCAACACAGATACGCAGTATTTT.

The rearrangement joins TRBV7-9 to TRBJ2-7, with TRBD2 as a possible D gene (5 bases). V dropped 5 bases and J dropped 2 bases, with 22 bases sitting between them. The CDR3 extends over 17 amino acids. Germline CDR1 is SEHNR and CDR2 is FQNEAQ (reference sequence). CDR3 bases: TGTGCCAGCAGCCCTCCCCACGACGGGGTTGGAGCCTACGAGCAGTACTTC. Its translation is CASSPPHDGVGAYEQYF.

The V and J genes are TRBV10-3 and TRBJ1-6; 11 bases fit TRBD1. The CDR3 runs to 24 residues. From germline, CDR1 is ENHRY and CDR2 SYGVKD. J was trimmed by 8 bases and V by 6 bases; bases with no gene match: 33. CDR3 DNA sequence: TGTGCCATCAGCCCGGACAGGGGGCGACGGCGGGAGACCCTTCGCGAAGGATGGGATTCACCCCTCCACTTT. The encoded protein is CAISPDRGRRRETLREGWDSPLHF.

The V and J genes are TRBV5-4 and TRBJ1-3; unclear D gene. The CDR3 runs 15 residues. Germline V gene data show CDR1 as SGHNT and CDR2 as YYREEE (reference sequence). V lost 0 bases, J lost 0 bases, and 7 bases lay in between. The CDR3 nucleotides are TGTGCCAGCAGCTTGGGGCAGTTCTCTGGAAACACCATATATTTT. This sequence encodes CASSLGQFSGNTIYF.

A few counts support this clone. The chain combines TRBV2 with TRBJ2-7; D possibly corresponds to TRBD2 (6 bases). The CDR3 runs 16 residues. Germline values: CDR1 SNHLY, CDR2 FYNNEI. V was pared by 3 bases and J by 3 bases, with 18 bases between. The CDR3 nucleotides are TGTGCCAGCAGTGATGGTAACGGACTAACCCGCTACGAGCAGTACTTC. Encoded protein: CASSDGNGLTRYEQYF.

This clone turned up a few times. The chain recombines TRBV11-2 with TRBJ1-2; D not certain. Germline V gene data show CDR1 as SGHAT and CDR2 as FQNNGV. V was cut by 0 bases and J by 5 bases, with 10 bases left in between. The CDR3 runs 14 residues. Written as DNA, the CDR3 is TGTGCCAGCAGCTTAGAGTCTTCCGGGTATGGCTACACCTTC. Translation gives CASSLESSGYGYTF.

The chain combines TRBV9 with TRBJ1-1; D is ambiguous. Looked up from germline, CDR1 is SGDLS and CDR2 is YYNGEE. The V end was cut by 7 bases, the J end by 3 bases, with 16 bases between. This CDR3 is 14 amino acids long. The CDR3 nucleotides are TGTGCCAGCCGGGAACTCCGGAGGGACACTGAAGCTTTCTTT. This encodes CASRELRRDTEAFF. Full variable domain (rest looked up from reference TRBV9 and TRBJ1-1): DSGVTQTPKHLITATGQRVTLRCSPRSGDLSVYWYQQSLDQGLQFLIQYYNGEERAKGNILERFSAQQFPDLHSELNLSSLELGDSALYFCASRELRRDTEAFFGQGTRLTVV.

V is TRBV11-2 and J is TRBJ2-3, with a weak D call TRBD2 (6 bases). The CDR3 has 15 amino acids. Trimming took 4 bases from V and 8 from J, leaving 19 bases between them. Germline assignment: CDR1 SGHAT and CDR2 FQNNGV. CDR3 residues: CASSYGGSGLGTQYF. CDR3 in DNA: TGTGCCAGCAGCTATGGGGGGTCGGGCTTGGGTACGCAGTATTTT.

V is TRBV19 and J is TRBJ1-2, with D unclear. This CDR3 is 13 amino acids long. Germline assignment: CDR1 LNHDA and CDR2 SQIVND (reference sequence). The ends were cut back, 1 base at V and 7 bases at J, with 10 bases in the middle. CDR3 region: CASSIGQVRGYTF. CDR3 sequence (DNA): TGTGCCAGTAGTATAGGTCAGGTCCGTGGCTACACCTTC.